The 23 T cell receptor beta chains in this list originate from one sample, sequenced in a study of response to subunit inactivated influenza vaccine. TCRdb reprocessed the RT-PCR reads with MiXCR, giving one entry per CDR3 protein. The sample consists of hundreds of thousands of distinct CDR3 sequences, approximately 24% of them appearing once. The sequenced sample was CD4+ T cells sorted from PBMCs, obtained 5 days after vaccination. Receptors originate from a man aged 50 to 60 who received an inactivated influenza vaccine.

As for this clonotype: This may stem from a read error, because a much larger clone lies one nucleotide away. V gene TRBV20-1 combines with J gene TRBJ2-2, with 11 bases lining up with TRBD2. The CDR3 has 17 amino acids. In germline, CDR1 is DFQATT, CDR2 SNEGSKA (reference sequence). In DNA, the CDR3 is TGCTGTGCTAGAGATCTCGGGACTAGCGGATACACCGGGGAGCTGTTTTTT. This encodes CCARDLGTSGYTGELFF.

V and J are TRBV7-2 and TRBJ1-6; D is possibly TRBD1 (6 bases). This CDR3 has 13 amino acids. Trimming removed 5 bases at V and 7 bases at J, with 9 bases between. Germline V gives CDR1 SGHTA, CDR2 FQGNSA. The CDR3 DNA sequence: TGTGCCAGCAGCATGGACAGAAATTCACCCCTCCACTTT. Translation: CASSMDRNSPLHF.

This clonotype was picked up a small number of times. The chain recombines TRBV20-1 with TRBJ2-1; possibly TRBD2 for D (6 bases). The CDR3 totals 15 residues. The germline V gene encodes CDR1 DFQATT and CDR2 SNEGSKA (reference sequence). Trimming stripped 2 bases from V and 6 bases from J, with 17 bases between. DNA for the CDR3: TGCAGTGCTAGAATTAACGGGGGAGGCGGCAATGAGCAGTTCTTC. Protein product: CSARINGGGGNEQFF.

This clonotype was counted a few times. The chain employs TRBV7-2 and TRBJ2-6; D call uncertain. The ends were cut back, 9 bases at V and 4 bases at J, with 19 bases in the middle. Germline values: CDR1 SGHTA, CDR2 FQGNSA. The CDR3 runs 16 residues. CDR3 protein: CASGREVSLGANVLTF. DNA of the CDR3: TGTGCCAGTGGTAGAGAGGTTAGCTTGGGGGCCAACGTCCTGACTTTC.

CDR3 sequence (DNA): TGTGCCAGCAGCTTAGAACCAGCTGGGGCCAACGTCCTGACTTTC. Translation gives CASSLEPAGANVLTF. The chain has TRBV7-8 and TRBJ2-6; the D is unclear. CDR1 is SGHVS, CDR2 FQNEAQ, per germline. V was clipped by 1 base and J by 2 bases, with 6 bases between them. The CDR3 sequence is 15 residues long.

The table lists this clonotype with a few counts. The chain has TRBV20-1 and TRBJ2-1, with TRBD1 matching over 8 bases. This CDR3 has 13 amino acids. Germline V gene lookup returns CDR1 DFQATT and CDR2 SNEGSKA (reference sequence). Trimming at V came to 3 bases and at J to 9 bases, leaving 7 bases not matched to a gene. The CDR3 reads CSASLSGGGEQFF. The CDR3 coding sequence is TGCAGTGCTAGCCTTTCAGGGGGCGGTGAGCAGTTCTTC.

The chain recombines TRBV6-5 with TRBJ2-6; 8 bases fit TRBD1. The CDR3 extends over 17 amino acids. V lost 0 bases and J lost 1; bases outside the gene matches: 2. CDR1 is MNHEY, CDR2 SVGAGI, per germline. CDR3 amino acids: CASSYSRTGSGANVLTF. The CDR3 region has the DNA TGTGCCAGCAGTTACTCTAGGACAGGGTCTGGGGCCAACGTCCTGACTTTC.

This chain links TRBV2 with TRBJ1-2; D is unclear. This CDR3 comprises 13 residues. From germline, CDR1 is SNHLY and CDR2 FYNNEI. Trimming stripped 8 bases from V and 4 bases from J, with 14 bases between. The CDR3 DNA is TGTGCCAGCTGCGGCCGGCCTCTCTATGGCTACACCTTC. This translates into CASCGRPLYGYTF.

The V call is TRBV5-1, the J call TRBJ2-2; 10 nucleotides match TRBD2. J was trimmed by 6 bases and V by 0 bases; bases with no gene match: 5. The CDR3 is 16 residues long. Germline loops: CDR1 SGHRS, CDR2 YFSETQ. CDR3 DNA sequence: TGCGCCAGCAGCTTGGTCCCAGCGGGAGGGGCCGGGGAGCTGTTTTTT. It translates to CASSLVPAGGAGELFF.

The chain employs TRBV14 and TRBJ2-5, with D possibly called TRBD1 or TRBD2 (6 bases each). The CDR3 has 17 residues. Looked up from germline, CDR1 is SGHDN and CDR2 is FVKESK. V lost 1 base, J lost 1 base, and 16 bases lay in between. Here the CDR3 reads CASSQGLHGGRQETQYF. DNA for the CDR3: TGTGCCAGCAGCCAAGGGCTTCACGGGGGCCGCCAAGAGACCCAGTACTTC.

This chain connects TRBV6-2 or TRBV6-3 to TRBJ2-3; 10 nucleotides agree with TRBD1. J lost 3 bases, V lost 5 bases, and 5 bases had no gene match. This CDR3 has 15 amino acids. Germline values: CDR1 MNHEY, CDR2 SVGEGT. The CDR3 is CASSHPGQGTDTQYF. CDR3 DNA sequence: TGTGCCAGCAGTCATCCGGGACAGGGGACAGATACGCAGTATTTT.

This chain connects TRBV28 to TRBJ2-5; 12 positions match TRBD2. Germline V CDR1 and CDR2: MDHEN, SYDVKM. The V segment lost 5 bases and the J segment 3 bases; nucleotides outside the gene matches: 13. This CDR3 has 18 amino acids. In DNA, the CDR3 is TGTGCCAGCAGTCGCGGTTCTAGCGGGAGGGTGTTAGAAGAGACCCAGTACTTC. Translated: CASSRGSSGRVLEETQYF.

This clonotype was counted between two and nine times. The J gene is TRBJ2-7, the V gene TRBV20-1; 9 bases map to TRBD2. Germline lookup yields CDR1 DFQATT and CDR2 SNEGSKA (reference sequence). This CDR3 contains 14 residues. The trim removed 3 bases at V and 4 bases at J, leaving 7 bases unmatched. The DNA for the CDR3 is TGCAGTGCTAGGGGCCTAGCGGGATTGTACGAGCAGTACTTC. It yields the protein CSARGLAGLYEQYF.

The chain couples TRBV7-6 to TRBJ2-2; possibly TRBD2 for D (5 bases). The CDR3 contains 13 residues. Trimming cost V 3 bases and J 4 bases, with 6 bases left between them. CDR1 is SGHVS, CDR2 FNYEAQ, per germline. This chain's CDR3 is CASSFGSTGELFF. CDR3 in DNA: TGTGCCAGCAGCTTTGGGAGCACCGGGGAGCTGTTTTTT.

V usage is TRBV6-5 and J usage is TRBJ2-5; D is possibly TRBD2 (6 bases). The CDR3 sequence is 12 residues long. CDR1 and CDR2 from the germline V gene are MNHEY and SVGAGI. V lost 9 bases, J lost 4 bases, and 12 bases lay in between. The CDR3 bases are TGTGCCAGGACGACTAGAGGAGAGACCCAGTACTTC. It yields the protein CARTTRGETQYF.

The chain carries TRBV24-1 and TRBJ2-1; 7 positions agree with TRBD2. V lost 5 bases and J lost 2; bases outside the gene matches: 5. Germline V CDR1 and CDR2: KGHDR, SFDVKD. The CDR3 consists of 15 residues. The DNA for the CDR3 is TGTGCCACCAGTGGTGCGGGAGTGGCCTACAATGAGCAGTTCTTC. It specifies CATSGAGVAYNEQFF.

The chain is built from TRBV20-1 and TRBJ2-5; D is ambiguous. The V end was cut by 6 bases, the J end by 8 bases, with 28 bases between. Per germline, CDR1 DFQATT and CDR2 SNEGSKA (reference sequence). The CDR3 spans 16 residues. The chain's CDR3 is CSASRRGAYQEFTQYF. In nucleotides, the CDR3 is TGCAGTGCCAGCCGTCGAGGAGCGTACCAAGAGTTTACCCAGTACTTC.

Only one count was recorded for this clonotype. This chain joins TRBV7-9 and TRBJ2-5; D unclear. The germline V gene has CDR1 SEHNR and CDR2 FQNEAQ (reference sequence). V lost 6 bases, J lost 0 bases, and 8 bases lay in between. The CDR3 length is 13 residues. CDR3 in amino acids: CASRGGNQETQYF. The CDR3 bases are TGTGCCAGCAGAGGCGGCAACCAAGAGACCCAGTACTTC.

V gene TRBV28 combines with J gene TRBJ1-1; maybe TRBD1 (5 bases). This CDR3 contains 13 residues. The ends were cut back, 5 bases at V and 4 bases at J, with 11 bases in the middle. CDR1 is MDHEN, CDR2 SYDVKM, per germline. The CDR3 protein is CASSRGGSTEAFF. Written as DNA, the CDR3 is TGTGCCAGCAGTCGCGGGGGGAGCACTGAAGCTTTCTTT.

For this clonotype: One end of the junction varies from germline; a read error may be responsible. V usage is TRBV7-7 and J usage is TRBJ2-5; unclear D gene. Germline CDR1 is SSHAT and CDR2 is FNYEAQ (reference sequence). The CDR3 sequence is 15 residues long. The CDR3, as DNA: TGTGCTAGCAGCTTATCCGACGGGTTACTCGAGACCCAGTACTTC. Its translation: CASSLSDGLLETQYF. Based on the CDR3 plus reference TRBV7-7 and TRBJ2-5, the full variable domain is GAGVSQSPRYKVTKRGQDVTLRCDPISSHATLYWYQQALGQGPEFLTYFNYEAQPDKSGLPSDRFSAERPEGSISTLTIQRTEQRDSAMYRCASSLSDGLLETQYFGPGTRLLVL.

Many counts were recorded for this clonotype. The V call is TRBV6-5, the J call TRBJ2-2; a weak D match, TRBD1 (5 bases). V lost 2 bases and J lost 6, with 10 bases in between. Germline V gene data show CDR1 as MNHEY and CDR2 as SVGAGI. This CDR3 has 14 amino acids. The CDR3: CASSYKGIPGELFF. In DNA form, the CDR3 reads TGTGCCAGCAGTTACAAGGGGATCCCCGGGGAGCTGTTTTTT.

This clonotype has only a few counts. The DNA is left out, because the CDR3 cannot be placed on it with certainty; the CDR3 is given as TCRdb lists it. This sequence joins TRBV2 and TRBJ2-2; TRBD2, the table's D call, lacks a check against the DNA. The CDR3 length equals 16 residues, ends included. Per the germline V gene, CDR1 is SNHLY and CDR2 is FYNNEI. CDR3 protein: CASRRELERRAGELFF.

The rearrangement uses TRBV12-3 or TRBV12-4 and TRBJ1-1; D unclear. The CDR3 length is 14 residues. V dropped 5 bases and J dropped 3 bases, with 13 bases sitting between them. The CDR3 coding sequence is TGTGCCAGCAGTCGTCGCCGGGGAGACACTGAAGCTTTCTTT. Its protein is CASSRRRGDTEAFF.